The rows below give T cell receptor beta chains drawn from one sample of a study of T-cell memory formation after mild COVID-19. TCRdb re-analysed the 5' RACE reads in MiXCR, keeping a single row per CDR3 protein. The table has around 250,000 distinct CDR3 sequences, around 15% seen once; the top ten hold roughly 20%. Material for sequencing was PBMCs or a T cell subset sorted from them (not recorded which). The receptors stem from a young man who had mild COVID-19 (a few samples of this study predate the infection). Cell type and time point are not known. Both conserved end residues are part of each CDR3. A D gene is named only where the DNA matches it firmly. Size is stated for part of the rows, as once, few or many counts, or as a class when the clone is expanded.

clone size: few; J gene: TRBJ2-2; V gene: TRBV5-1; D gene: .; CDR3 protein: CAISNRGELFF; CDR3 DNA: TGCGCCATCTCGAATCGGGGGGAGCTGTTTTTT
clone size: many; J gene: TRBJ2-1; V gene: TRBV6-6; D gene: TRBD2; CDR3 protein: CASIAGGIGRNEQFF; CDR3 DNA: TGTGCCAGCATAGCGGGGGGCATCGGCAGGAATGAGCAGTTCTTC
clone size: few; J gene: TRBJ2-1; V gene: TRBV5-1; D gene: .; CDR3 protein: CASSLYRDNEQFF; CDR3 DNA: TGCGCCAGCAGCTTGTACAGGGACAATGAGCAGTTCTTC
clone size: .; J gene: TRBJ2-1; V gene: TRBV7-6; D gene: TRBD2; CDR3 protein: CASSLVSSGGTYNEQFF; CDR3 DNA: TGTGCCAGCAGCTTAGTATCCAGCGGGGGGACCTACAATGAGCAGTTCTTC
clone size: few; J gene: TRBJ2-2; V gene: TRBV7-2; D gene: TRBD1; CDR3 protein: CASSLDSGGTGELFF; CDR3 DNA: TGTGCCAGCAGCTTAGACTCAGGGGGCACCGGGGAGCTGTTTTTT
clone size: many; J gene: TRBJ2-1; V gene: TRBV12-3/TRBV12-4; D gene: TRBD2; CDR3 protein: CASSLGGTSRALF; CDR3 DNA: TGTGCCAGCAGTTTAGGCGGGACTAGTAGGGCGCTCTTC
clone size: .; J gene: TRBJ2-1; V gene: TRBV5-1; D gene: .; CDR3 protein: CASSRWGPGNEQFF; CDR3 DNA: TGCGCCAGCAGCCGGTGGGGGCCGGGGAATGAGCAGTTCTTC
clone size: .; J gene: TRBJ1-1; V gene: TRBV12-3/TRBV12-4; D gene: .; CDR3 protein: CASSLAGPGAEAFF; CDR3 DNA: TGTGCCAGCAGTTTAGCAGGGCCCGGCGCTGAAGCTTTCTTT
clone size: few; J gene: TRBJ2-5; V gene: TRBV5-1; D gene: .; CDR3 protein: CASSLGGYYQETQYF; CDR3 DNA: TGCGCCAGCAGCTTAGGGGGATATTACCAAGAGACCCAGTACTTC
clone size: many; J gene: TRBJ1-5; V gene: TRBV6-2/TRBV6-3; D gene: .; CDR3 protein: CASSYEVYQPQHF; CDR3 DNA: TGTGCCAGCAGTTACGAGGTGTATCAGCCCCAGCATTTT
clone size: .; J gene: TRBJ2-1; V gene: TRBV7-8; D gene: .; CDR3 protein: CASSADRELHEQFF; CDR3 DNA: TGTGCCAGCAGCGCGGACAGAGAACTACATGAGCAGTTCTTC
clone size: once; J gene: TRBJ2-7; V gene: TRBV2; D gene: TRBD1; CDR3 protein: CASCRDSGSYEQYF; CDR3 DNA: TGTGCCAGCTGCCGGGACAGTGGTTCCTACGAGCAGTACTTC
clone size: .; J gene: TRBJ2-6; V gene: TRBV7-9; D gene: TRBD1; CDR3 protein: CASSLDLGTGEHSGANVLTF; CDR3 DNA: TGTGCCAGCAGCTTAGATCTTGGGACAGGGGAACACTCTGGGGCCAACGTCCTGACTTTC
clone size: .; J gene: TRBJ2-7; V gene: TRBV19; D gene: TRBD1; CDR3 protein: CASSKDRGLMYEQYF; CDR3 DNA: TGTGCCAGTAGTAAAGACAGGGGGCTGATGTACGAGCAGTACTTC
clone size: few; J gene: TRBJ2-1; V gene: TRBV20-1; D gene: .; CDR3 protein: CSARGPSGIEQFF; CDR3 DNA: TGCAGTGCTAGAGGGCCCAGCGGCATTGAGCAGTTCTTC
clone size: .; J gene: TRBJ2-5; V gene: TRBV7-2; D gene: TRBD1; CDR3 protein: CASSPGPGQGEETQYF; CDR3 DNA: TGTGCCAGCAGCCCGGGCCCCGGACAGGGCGAGGAGACCCAGTACTTC
clone size: few; J gene: TRBJ2-1; V gene: TRBV6-6; D gene: .; CDR3 protein: CATSPVASYNEQFF; CDR3 DNA: TGTGCCACCAGCCCTGTTGCGTCCTACAATGAGCAGTTCTTC
clone size: .; J gene: TRBJ2-1; V gene: TRBV20-1; D gene: TRBD2; CDR3 protein: CSARPGLAGGQEFF; CDR3 DNA: TGCAGTGCTAGGCCGGGACTAGCGGGGGGGCAGGAGTTCTTC
clone size: few; J gene: TRBJ2-1; V gene: TRBV12-3/TRBV12-4; D gene: TRBD2; CDR3 protein: CAIRGGGAGSYNEQFF; CDR3 DNA: TGTGCCATCCGGGGCGGGGGGGCCGGTTCCTACAATGAGCAGTTCTTC
clone size: .; J gene: TRBJ2-6; V gene: TRBV5-5; D gene: .; CDR3 protein: CASSLRLRTQALGANVLTF; CDR3 DNA: TGTGCCAGCAGCTTGAGATTAAGGACTCAGGCTCTAGGGGCCAACGTCCTGACTTTC
clone size: few; J gene: TRBJ2-1; V gene: TRBV5-1; D gene: TRBD1; CDR3 protein: CASRPGTATYNEQFF; CDR3 DNA: TGCGCCAGCAGACCCGGGACAGCCACCTACAATGAGCAGTTCTTC
clone size: .; J gene: TRBJ1-2; V gene: TRBV30; D gene: .; CDR3 protein: CAWSVVSGHYGYTF; CDR3 DNA: TGTGCCTGGAGTGTGGTTTCCGGACACTATGGCTACACCTTC
clone size: few; J gene: TRBJ2-4; V gene: TRBV5-5; D gene: .; CDR3 protein: CASSPVQEGINIQYF; CDR3 DNA: TGTGCCAGCAGCCCCGTTCAGGAGGGGATCAACATTCAGTACTTC
clone size: few; J gene: TRBJ1-6; V gene: TRBV6-5; D gene: .; CDR3 protein: CASSYGSLSLGSPLHF; CDR3 DNA: TGTGCCAGCAGTTACGGGAGCCTATCGTTAGGATCACCCCTCCACTTT
clone size: .; J gene: TRBJ1-6; V gene: TRBV6-5; D gene: TRBD1; CDR3 protein: CASMRGRFSPLHF; CDR3 DNA: TGTGCCAGCATGAGGGGGCGGTTTTCACCCCTCCACTTT
clone size: .; J gene: TRBJ2-3; V gene: TRBV4-3; D gene: .; CDR3 protein: CASSLLPRAKSTDTQYF; CDR3 DNA: TGCGCCAGCAGCCTGCTCCCTCGAGCGAAGAGCACAGATACGCAGTATTTT
clone size: many; J gene: TRBJ1-1; V gene: TRBV7-2; D gene: .; CDR3 protein: CASSPSGWDTEAFF; CDR3 DNA: TGTGCCAGCAGCCCGTCAGGGTGGGACACTGAAGCTTTCTTT
clone size: .; J gene: TRBJ2-5; V gene: TRBV7-6; D gene: TRBD2; CDR3 protein: CASSLSSGGAQRAQYF; CDR3 DNA: TGTGCCAGCAGCTTATCCAGCGGGGGTGCCCAACGGGCCCAGTACTTC
clone size: .; J gene: TRBJ2-2; V gene: TRBV7-2; D gene: .; CDR3 protein: CASSSHEVSNTGELFF; CDR3 DNA: TGTGCCAGCAGCTCCCATGAGGTTTCAAACACCGGGGAGCTGTTTTTT
clone size: few; J gene: TRBJ1-3; V gene: TRBV3-1; D gene: .; CDR3 protein: CASRSTGNTIYF; CDR3 DNA: TGTGCCAGCAGATCGACGGGAAACACCATATATTTT
clone size: .; J gene: TRBJ2-5; V gene: TRBV2; D gene: .; CDR3 protein: CASNPPGWARETQYF; CDR3 DNA: TGTGCCAGCAACCCCCCCGGATGGGCGAGGGAGACCCAGTACTTC
clone size: .; J gene: TRBJ2-7; V gene: TRBV29-1; D gene: TRBD1; CDR3 protein: CSVDVSGTGVGEQYF; CDR3 DNA: TGCAGCGTTGACGTCAGCGGGACAGGGGTTGGGGAGCAGTACTTC
clone size: few; J gene: TRBJ1-6; V gene: TRBV6-5; D gene: .; CDR3 protein: CASSDHGGNNSPLHF; CDR3 DNA: TGTGCCAGCAGTGACCACGGGGGGAATAATTCACCCCTCCACTTT